This section outlines one T cell receptor beta chain sequence together with its context. TCRdb keeps only in-frame clones here, not all; method: immunoSEQ multiplex PCR. The sample lists approximately 82,000 clones, about 89% seen once, with 0.45% to 0.55% in the top ten. This record belongs to a study of OX40 agonist ivuxolimab in advanced cancers. At the level of the study: Eligibility admitted prior anti-PD-1, anti-PD-L1 or anti-CTLA-4 therapy; about 42% had some.

Germline values: CDR1 SEHNR, CDR2 FQNEAQ (reference sequence). This CDR3 is built from 16 residues. The ends were cut back, 4 bases at V and 2 bases at J, with 17 bases in the middle. This TCR derives from an adult with an advanced solid tumor such as melanoma, head and neck, liver or kidney cancer. The sample was CD4+ or CD8+ T cells sorted from blood, taken in a trial of the OX40 agonist ivuxolimab. The genes are TRBV7-9 and TRBJ2-5; the D is unclear. CDR3 protein: CASSSPGRLGQETQYF. DNA for the CDR3: TGTGCCAGCAGCTCGCCTGGTCGTTTGGGTCAAGAGACCCAGTACTTC.